This T cell receptor beta chain came from a study of identical twins listed by TCRdb under 2016. For the study in its entirety: The study deep-sequenced TCR alpha and beta repertoires from monozygotic twins, unrelated adults of various ages and cord blood to test whether fetal clonotypes persist. To rule out contamination, the twin experiments were replicated at different times with different library preparation protocols.

There are many counts of this clonotype. Its antigen is unknown. No qualities accompany the bases; no much larger clone lies one base away. Every donor was a healthy Caucasian. The twin cohort comprised three pairs of female monozygotic twins, all aged roughly 18 to 30 years. Positive isolation kits from Invitrogen were used to isolate CD4+ and CD8+ T cell populations. Study-wide findings and limitations: In beta out-of-frame sequences, excess twin sharing was weaker, because having fewer shared sequences lowered the signal-to-noise ratio. Zero-insertion analyses could be partly confounded by invariant T cells such as MAIT and iNKT, although diverse VJ usage argued against such confounding for most clonotypes. Because the same donors could not be followed over many years, conclusions were based on cross-sectional statistical analysis. In monozygotic twins, out-of-frame TCR alpha sharing was systematically underestimated by recombination models, although the models agreed with sharing between unrelated individuals. Abundant cord blood beta clonotypes had fewer insertions, young adult naive repertoires showed a similar but weaker trend, and memory repertoires showed no such trend. Compared with coincidental sharing between unrelated individuals, out-of-frame TCR alpha sequences shared between twins showed an excess of sequences with low generation probability.

The library relied on 5' RACE. Sequenced on an Illumina HiSeq 2000. Template switching introduced a universal primer binding site; the final cDNA contained a unique molecular identifier, enabling accurate counting of TCR cDNA molecules. Specific primers in the conserved constant-segment region were used to synthesize first-strand cDNA for the TCR alpha and beta chains. To control for contamination, every cDNA library carried two barcodes: a SMART-Mk sample barcode plus Illumina barcodes. TruSeq adapter sequences, together with Illumina sample barcodes, were added in two successive PCR steps. The Illumina HiSeq platform was used with custom primers to sequence TCR alpha and beta cDNA libraries. The authors' pipeline ran thus. MiGEC processed the raw reads to extract unique molecular identifiers, while MiXCR was used to determine the CDR3 positions. Recombination models were inferred per individual with the repgenHMM and IGoR tools using an EM algorithm. The analysis of shared clonotypes was done with the tcR package in R, with sharing normalized by the product of cloneset sizes. To study raw recombination without the effects of thymic and clonal selection, out-of-frame nonproductive sequences were analyzed. TCRdb reprocessing: public reads trimmed at Q25 with fastp, clones called with MiXCR, in-frame beta chains kept. Entries are consolidated by CDR3 protein sequence, retaining the most common genes and DNA. The V and J calls, along with clone size, are taken from TCRdb and not from the paper's own processing. A total of around 290,000 distinct CDR3 sequences appear in this sample, roughly 8.6% of them only once. Jointly, the top ten make up 6% to 8.5% of the sample.

This same sample was also part of a study on yellow fever vaccine responses in identical twins. That second report states: According to the authors, the vaccine-induced T cell response in identical twins seemed to be partly convergent and partly specific to each individual. In the study, vaccine-responding T cell clones were precisely tracked in identical twins.

The sequence came from a woman aged 18-29 years in good health. Sequenced sample: CD8+ T cells sorted from blood.

CDR3 sequence: CASSQDLAGNMYSYNEQFF. Here is the DNA: TGCGCCAGCAGCCAAGATCTAGCGGGAAACATGTATTCCTACAATGAGCAGTTCTTC. Recombination connected TRBV4-3 to TRBJ2-1, with 9 bases aligning to TRBD2. The CDR3, from cysteine to phenylalanine, totals 19 residues. The only DNA kept is the CDR3, 57 bases in frame from the first base. CDR1 and CDR2 were assigned from the germline V gene as LGHNA and YSLEER. The junction shows trimming of 0 bases on V and 1 base on J, and the gene matches do not reach 10 bases of it.